This T cell receptor beta chain comes out of a study of blood T cell repertoires in COVID-19. Study as a whole: Sample material is recorded as cDNA or gDNA derived from T cells, B-cell-depleted T cells, or PBMCs.

Produced via immunoSEQ multiplex PCR; TCRdb's table is partial and in-frame only. The table records more than 85,000 clones, roughly 86% of them present only once. Per the germline V gene, CDR1 is SGHAT and CDR2 is FQNNGV. Trimming removed 2 bases from V and 1 base from J; junction bases left unmatched: 9. This CDR3 spans 17 amino acids. This clonotype originated in a man aged 40-49 years with active or convalescent COVID-19. V is TRBV11-2 and J is TRBJ2-3; 7 nucleotides agree with TRBD1. Sequencing was performed on peripheral blood. In DNA, the CDR3 is TGTGCCAGCAGCTTAAAAGGGGGCGAATTGGGCACAGATACGCAGTATTTT. Its protein product is CASSLKGGELGTDTQYF.